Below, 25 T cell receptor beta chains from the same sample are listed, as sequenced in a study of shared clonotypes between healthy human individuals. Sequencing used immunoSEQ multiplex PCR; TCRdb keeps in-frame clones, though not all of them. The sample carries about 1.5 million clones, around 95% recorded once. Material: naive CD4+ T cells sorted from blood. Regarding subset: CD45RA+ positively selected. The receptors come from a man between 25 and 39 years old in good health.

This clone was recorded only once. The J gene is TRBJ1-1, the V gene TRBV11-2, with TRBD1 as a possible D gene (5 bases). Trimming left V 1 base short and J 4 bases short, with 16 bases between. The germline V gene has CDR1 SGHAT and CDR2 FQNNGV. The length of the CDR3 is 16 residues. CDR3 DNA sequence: TGTGCCAGCAGCTTAGCCCGGGGCGGCTGGAGCACTGAAGCTTTCTTT. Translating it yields CASSLARGGWSTEAFF.

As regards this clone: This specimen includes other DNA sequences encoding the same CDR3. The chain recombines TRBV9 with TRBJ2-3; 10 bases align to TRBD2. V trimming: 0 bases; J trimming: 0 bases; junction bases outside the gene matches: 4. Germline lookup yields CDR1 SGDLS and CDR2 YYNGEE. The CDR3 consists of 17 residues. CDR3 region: CASSVGRTSGSTDTQYF. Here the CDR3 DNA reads TGTGCCAGCAGCGTAGGGAGGACTAGCGGAAGCACAGATACGCAGTATTTT.

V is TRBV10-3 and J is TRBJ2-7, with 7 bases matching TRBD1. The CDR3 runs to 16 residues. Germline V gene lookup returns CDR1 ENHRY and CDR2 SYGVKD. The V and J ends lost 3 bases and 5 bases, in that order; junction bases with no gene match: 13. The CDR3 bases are TGTGCCATCAGTGATTCTCAGGGACAGCTATTGGACGAGCAGTACTTC. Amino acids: CAISDSQGQLLDEQYF.

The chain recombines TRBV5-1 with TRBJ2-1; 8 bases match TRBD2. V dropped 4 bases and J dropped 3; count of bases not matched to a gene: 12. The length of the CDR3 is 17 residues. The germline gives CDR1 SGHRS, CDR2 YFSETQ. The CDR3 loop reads CASSRLSGTSYYNEQFF. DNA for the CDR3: TGCGCCAGCAGCCGCCTCTCCGGGACTAGTTACTACAATGAGCAGTTCTTC.

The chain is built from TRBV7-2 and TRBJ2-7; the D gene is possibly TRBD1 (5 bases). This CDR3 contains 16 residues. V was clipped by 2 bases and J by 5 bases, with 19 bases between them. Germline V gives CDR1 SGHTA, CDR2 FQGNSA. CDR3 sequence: CASSLQLLKDTHEQYF. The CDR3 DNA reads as TGTGCCAGCAGCTTACAGCTTCTCAAGGACACCCACGAGCAGTACTTC.

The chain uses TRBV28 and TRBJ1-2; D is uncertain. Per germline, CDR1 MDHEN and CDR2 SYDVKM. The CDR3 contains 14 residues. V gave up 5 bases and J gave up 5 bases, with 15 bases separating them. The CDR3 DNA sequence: TGTGCCAGCAGTGTGGCAGCCACAATTTATGGCTACACCTTC. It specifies CASSVAATIYGYTF.

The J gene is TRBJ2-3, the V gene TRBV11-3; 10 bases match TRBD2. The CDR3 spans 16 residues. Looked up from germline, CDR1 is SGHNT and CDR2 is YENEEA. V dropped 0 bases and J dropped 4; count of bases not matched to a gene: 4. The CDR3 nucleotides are TGTGCCAGCAGCTTAGAGAGCGGGAGGGCCGCAGATACGCAGTATTTT. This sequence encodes CASSLESGRAADTQYF. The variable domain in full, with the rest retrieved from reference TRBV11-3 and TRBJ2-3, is EAGVVQSPRYKIIEKKQPVAFWCNPISGHNTLYWYLQNLGQGPELLIRYENEEAVDDSQLPKDRFSAERLKGVDSTLKIQPAELGDSAVYLCASSLESGRAADTQYFGPGTRLTVL.

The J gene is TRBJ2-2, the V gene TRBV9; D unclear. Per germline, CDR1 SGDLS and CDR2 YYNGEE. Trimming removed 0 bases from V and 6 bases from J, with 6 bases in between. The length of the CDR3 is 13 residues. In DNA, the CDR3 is TGTGCCAGCAGCGTAGAAAGGGCCGGGGAGCTGTTTTTT. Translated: CASSVERAGELFF.

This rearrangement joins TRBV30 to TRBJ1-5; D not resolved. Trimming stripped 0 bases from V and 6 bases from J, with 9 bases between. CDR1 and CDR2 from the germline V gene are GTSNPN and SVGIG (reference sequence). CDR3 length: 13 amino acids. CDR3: CAWSVLDAQPQHF. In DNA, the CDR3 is TGTGCCTGGAGTGTATTGGACGCTCAGCCCCAGCATTTT.

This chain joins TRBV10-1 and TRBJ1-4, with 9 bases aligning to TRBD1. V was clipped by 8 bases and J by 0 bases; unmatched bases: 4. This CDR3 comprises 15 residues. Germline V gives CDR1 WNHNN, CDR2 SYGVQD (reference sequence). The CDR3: CASGQGTTTNEKLFF. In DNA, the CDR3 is TGCGCCAGCGGACAGGGGACAACAACTAATGAAAAACTGTTTTTT.

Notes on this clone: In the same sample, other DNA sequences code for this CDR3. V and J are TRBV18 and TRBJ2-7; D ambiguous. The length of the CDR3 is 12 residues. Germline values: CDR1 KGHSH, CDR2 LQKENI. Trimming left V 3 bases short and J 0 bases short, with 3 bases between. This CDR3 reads CASSPSSYEQYF. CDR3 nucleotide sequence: TGTGCCAGCTCACCCTCCTCCTACGAGCAGTACTTC.

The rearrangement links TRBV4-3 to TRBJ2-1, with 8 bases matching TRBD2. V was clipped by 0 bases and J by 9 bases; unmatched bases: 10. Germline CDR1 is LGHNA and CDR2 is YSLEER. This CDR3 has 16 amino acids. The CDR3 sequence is CASSQEEGLAVGEQFF. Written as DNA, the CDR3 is TGCGCCAGCAGCCAAGAGGAAGGACTAGCCGTAGGTGAGCAGTTCTTC.

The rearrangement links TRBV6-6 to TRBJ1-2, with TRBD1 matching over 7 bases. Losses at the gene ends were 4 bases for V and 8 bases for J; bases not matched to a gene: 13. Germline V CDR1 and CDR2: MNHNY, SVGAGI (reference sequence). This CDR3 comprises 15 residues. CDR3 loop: CASSLPGQLIGGYTF. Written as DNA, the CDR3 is TGTGCCAGCAGTTTACCGGGACAGCTAATCGGAGGCTACACCTTC.

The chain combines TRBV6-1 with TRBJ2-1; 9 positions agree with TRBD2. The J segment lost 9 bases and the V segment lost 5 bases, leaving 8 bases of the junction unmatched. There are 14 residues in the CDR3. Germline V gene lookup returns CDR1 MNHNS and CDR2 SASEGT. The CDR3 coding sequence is TGTGCCAGCAGTCCGTTAGCGGGAGAAGGTGAGCAGTTCTTC. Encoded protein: CASSPLAGEGEQFF.

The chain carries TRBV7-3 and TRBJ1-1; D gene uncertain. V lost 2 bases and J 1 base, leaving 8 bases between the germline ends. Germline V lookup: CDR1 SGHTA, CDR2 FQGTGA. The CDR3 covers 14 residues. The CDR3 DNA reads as TGTGCCAGCAGCTTAGGCGGAGCGAACACTGAAGCTTTCTTT. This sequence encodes CASSLGGANTEAFF.

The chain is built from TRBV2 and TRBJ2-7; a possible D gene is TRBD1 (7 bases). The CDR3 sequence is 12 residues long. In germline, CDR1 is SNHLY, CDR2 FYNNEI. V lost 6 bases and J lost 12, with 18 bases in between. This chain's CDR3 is CASREGQPRRYF. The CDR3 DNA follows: TGTGCCAGCAGGGAGGGACAGCCCAGGCGGTACTTC.

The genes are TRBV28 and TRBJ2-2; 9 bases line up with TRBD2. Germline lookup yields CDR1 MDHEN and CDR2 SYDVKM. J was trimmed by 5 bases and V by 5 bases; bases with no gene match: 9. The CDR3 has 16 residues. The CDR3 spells CASSKPRSGRTGELFF. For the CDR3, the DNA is TGTGCCAGCAGTAAACCTCGTAGCGGGAGAACCGGGGAGCTGTTTTTT.

In DNA, the CDR3 is TGTGCCAGCAGCTTGGGCCCAGGGGGCATCTACGAGCAGTACTTC. Translating gives CASSLGPGGIYEQYF. The chain employs TRBV5-5 and TRBJ2-7; 8 nucleotides match TRBD1. The J segment lost 3 bases and the V segment lost 0 bases, leaving 5 bases of the junction unmatched. There are 15 residues in the CDR3. CDR1 and CDR2 (germline): SGHKS, YYEKEE (reference sequence).

The DNA of the CDR3 is TGCGCCAGCAGCTTACAGGGCCTTAATCGGGATGGCTACACCTTC. Translation: CASSLQGLNRDGYTF. The rearrangement links TRBV5-1 to TRBJ1-2; the D gene is possibly TRBD1 (6 bases). The V gene lost 2 bases and the J gene lost 6 bases, with 17 bases spanning the gap. This CDR3 comprises 15 residues. Per germline, CDR1 SGHRS and CDR2 YFSETQ.

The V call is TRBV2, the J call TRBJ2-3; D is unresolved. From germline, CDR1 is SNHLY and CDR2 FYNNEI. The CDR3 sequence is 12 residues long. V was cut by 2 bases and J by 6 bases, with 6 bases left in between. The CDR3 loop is CASSEFLDTQYF. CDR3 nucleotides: TGTGCCAGCAGTGAATTTTTGGATACGCAGTATTTT.

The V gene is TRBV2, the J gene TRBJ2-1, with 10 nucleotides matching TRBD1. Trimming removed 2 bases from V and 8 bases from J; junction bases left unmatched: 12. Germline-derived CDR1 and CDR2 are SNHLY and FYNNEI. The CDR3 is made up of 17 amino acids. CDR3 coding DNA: TGTGCCAGCAGTGAACCGCGGCCGACGGACAGGGGGTATGAGCAGTTCTTC. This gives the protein CASSEPRPTDRGYEQFF.

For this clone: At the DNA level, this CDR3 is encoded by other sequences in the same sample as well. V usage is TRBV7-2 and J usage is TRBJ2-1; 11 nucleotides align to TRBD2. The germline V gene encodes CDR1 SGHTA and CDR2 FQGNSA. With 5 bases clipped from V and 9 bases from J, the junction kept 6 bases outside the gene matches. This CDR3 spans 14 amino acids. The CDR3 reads CASSPPLAGGEQFF. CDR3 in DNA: TGTGCCAGCAGCCCTCCTCTAGCGGGAGGTGAGCAGTTCTTC.

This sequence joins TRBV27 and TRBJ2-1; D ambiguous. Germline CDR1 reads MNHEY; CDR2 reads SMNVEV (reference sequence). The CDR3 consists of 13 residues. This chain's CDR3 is CASRPSSYNEQFF. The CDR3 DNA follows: TGTGCGAGTCGGCCTAGCTCCTACAATGAGCAGTTCTTC.

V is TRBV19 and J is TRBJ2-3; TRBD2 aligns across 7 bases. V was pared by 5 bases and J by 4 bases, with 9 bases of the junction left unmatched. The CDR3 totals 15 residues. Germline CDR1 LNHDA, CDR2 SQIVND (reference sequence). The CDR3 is CASSPRTSSPDTQYF. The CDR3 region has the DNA TGTGCCAGTAGTCCTAGGACTAGTTCCCCAGATACGCAGTATTTT.

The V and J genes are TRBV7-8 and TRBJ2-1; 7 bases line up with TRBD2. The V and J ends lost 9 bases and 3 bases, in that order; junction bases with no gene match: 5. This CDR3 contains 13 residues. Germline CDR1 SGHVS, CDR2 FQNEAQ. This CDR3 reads CASTRGVYNEQFF. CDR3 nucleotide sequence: TGTGCCAGTACACGGGGGGTCTACAATGAGCAGTTCTTC.